This passage covers 13 T cell receptor beta chains from one sample sequenced in a study of cytomegalovirus exposure and HLA in healthy donors. Measured with immunoSEQ multiplex PCR; TCRdb has only the in-frame clones, and not every one. The sample lists some 84,000 clones, under 95% seen once, with 2% to 2.5% in the top ten. The material sequenced was PBMCs. The source of these receptors is a man aged 30-40 years in good health and CMV-seronegative.

The V and J genes are TRBV28 and TRBJ1-3; unclear D gene. The CDR3 sequence is 14 residues long. The germline CDR1 and CDR2 sequences are MDHEN and SYDVKM. V was pared by 5 bases and J by 0 bases, with 8 bases between. CDR3 nucleotides: TGTGCCAGCAGTGGAAGCGACTCTGGAAACACCATATATTTT. It specifies CASSGSDSGNTIYF. The whole variable domain, remainder taken from reference TRBV28 and TRBJ1-3, is DVKVTQSSRYLVKRTGEKVFLECVQDMDHENMFWYRQDPGLGLRLIYFSYDVKMKEKGDIPEGYSVSREKKERFSLILESASTNQTSMYLCASSGSDSGNTIYFGEGSWLTVV.

This rearrangement joins TRBV13 to TRBJ2-7; D unresolved. The germline gives CDR1 PRHDT, CDR2 FYEKMQ (reference sequence). V shed 0 bases and J shed 2 bases, with 11 bases lying between them. This CDR3 has 15 amino acids. The CDR3 loop is CASSLGGRSPYEQYF. CDR3 DNA sequence: TGTGCCAGCAGCTTAGGTGGCAGGTCACCCTACGAGCAGTACTTC.

The chain couples TRBV5-4 to TRBJ2-3; no definite D call. CDR3 size: 13 residues. Germline V gene data show CDR1 as SGHNT and CDR2 as YYREEE (reference sequence). Trimming shortened V by 1 base and J by 4 bases, and 7 bases separated the two germline ends. CDR3 residues: CASSLLPADTQYF. CDR3 nucleotides: TGTGCCAGCAGCTTGTTACCGGCAGATACGCAGTATTTT. Using reference TRBV5-4 and TRBJ2-3 for the parts outside the CDR3, the full variable domain is ETGVTQSPTHLIKTRGQQVTLRCSSQSGHNTVSWYQQALGQGPQFIFQYYREEENGRGNFPPRFSGLQFPNYSSELNVNALELDDSALYLCASSLLPADTQYFGPGTRLTVL.

CDR3 DNA: TGTGCCAGCTCACCACCAAGGTCAGGTATTCATGAAAAACTGTTTTTT. It translates to CASSPPRSGIHEKLFF. The chain recombines TRBV18 with TRBJ1-4; D gene unclear. The V end was cut by 0 bases, the J end by 6 bases, with 14 bases between. This CDR3 contains 16 residues. CDR1 and CDR2 (germline): KGHSH, LQKENI. Based on the CDR3 plus reference TRBV18 and TRBJ1-4, the full variable domain is NAGVMQNPRHLVRRRGQEARLRCSPMKGHSHVYWYRQLPEEGLKFMVYLQKENIIDESGMPKERFSAEFPKEGPSILRIQQVVRGDSAAYFCASSPPRSGIHEKLFFGSGTQLSVL.

V gene TRBV10-1 combines with J gene TRBJ2-5; 7 nucleotides agree with TRBD1. This CDR3 comprises 17 residues. CDR1 and CDR2 from the germline V gene are WNHNN and SYGVQD (reference sequence). Germline trimming cut 5 bases from V and 5 bases from J; bases unmatched to any gene: 17. The CDR3 is CASSQVPSGDSRETQYF. In DNA, the CDR3 is TGCGCCAGCAGTCAAGTACCCAGTGGGGACAGCCGGGAGACCCAGTACTTC.

The V call is TRBV4-1, the J call TRBJ2-7, with 7 bases that match TRBD2. The CDR3 runs 16 residues. V lost 5 bases to trimming and J lost 5 bases; unmatched junction nucleotides: 15. Germline V gives CDR1 MGHRA, CDR2 YSYEKL. The CDR3 loop is CASSEKSISGRDEQYF. In nucleotides, the CDR3 is TGCGCCAGCAGCGAAAAGTCTATCTCTGGGAGGGACGAGCAGTACTTC.

This clone ranks as medium-sized. The chain joins TRBV6-1 to TRBJ1-2; a weak D match, TRBD1 (5 bases). The CDR3 has 11 amino acids. CDR1 is MNHNS, CDR2 SASEGT, per germline. Trimming removed 4 bases from V and 6 bases from J, with 6 bases in between. DNA for the CDR3: TGTGCCAGCAGTGCAGGGCATGGCTACACCTTC. Its translation: CASSAGHGYTF.

The genes are TRBV2 and TRBJ2-3; TRBD1 aligns across 8 bases. From germline, CDR1 is SNHLY and CDR2 FYNNEI. The CDR3 totals 14 residues. The V gene end was trimmed by 11 bases and the J gene end by 5 bases; junction bases not matched to a gene: 12. In nucleotides, the CDR3 is TGTGCCTCGAGAACAGGGGGGAGCGGAGATACGCAGTATTTT. Translating it yields CASRTGGSGDTQYF.

This chain links TRBV27 with TRBJ1-4; 7 bases align to TRBD1. Trimming cost V 6 bases and J 1 base; bases outside gene matches: 11. CDR3 length: 17 amino acids. Germline CDR1 and CDR2: MNHEY and SMNVEV (reference sequence). For the CDR3, the DNA is TGTGCCAGCAGGACCCTGACAGGGAGCATAACTAATGAAAAACTGTTTTTT. Translation gives CASRTLTGSITNEKLFF.

The chain recombines TRBV5-1 with TRBJ2-2; the match to TRBD2 covers 7 bases. From germline, CDR1 is SGHRS and CDR2 YFSETQ. The CDR3 is 16 residues long. J lost 2 bases, V lost 3 bases, and 7 bases had no gene match. CDR3 amino acids: CASSSLGRENTGELFF. CDR3 DNA: TGCGCCAGCAGCTCGTTAGGGAGGGAAAACACCGGGGAGCTGTTTTTT.

The chain has TRBV2 and TRBJ1-3, with 7 nucleotides matching TRBD1. The CDR3 is made up of 13 amino acids. In germline, CDR1 is SNHLY, CDR2 FYNNEI. V shed 8 bases and J 10 bases; nucleotides not matched to a gene: 11. CDR3 region: CASRGTAGETIYF. In nucleotides, the CDR3 is TGTGCCAGCCGCGGGACAGCGGGGGAAACCATATATTTT.

The chain has TRBV7-9 and TRBJ1-2, with 9 bases matching TRBD1. Per germline, CDR1 SEHNR and CDR2 FQNEAQ (reference sequence). With 4 bases clipped from V and 6 bases from J, the junction kept 3 bases outside the gene matches. The CDR3 consists of 13 residues. The CDR3 sequence: CASSWDRDDGYTF. In nucleotides, the CDR3 is TGTGCCAGCAGCTGGGACAGGGATGATGGCTACACCTTC.

The chain links TRBV15 to TRBJ1-1; D may be TRBD1 (5 bases). The V gene lost 4 bases and the J gene lost 7 bases, with 19 bases spanning the gap. The CDR3 is made up of 15 amino acids. Germline values: CDR1 LNHNV, CDR2 YYDKDF (reference sequence). CDR3 sequence reads: CATSTTGFPPREAFF. CDR3 coding DNA: TGTGCCACCAGCACCACAGGTTTCCCTCCCCGTGAAGCTTTCTTT.